One sample yielded the 2 T cell receptor beta chains listed below, sequenced in a study of T cells after yellow fever vaccination. MiXCR, run by TCRdb on the 5' RACE reads, gives a single entry per CDR3 protein. The sample has about 99,000 distinct CDR3 sequences, roughly 6% seen once. The sample here was CD8+ T cells sorted from PBMCs, taken 10 days after the yellow fever booster vaccination. The receptors shown here come from a man aged 18 to 35 who received the YFV17D yellow fever vaccine.

This clonotype was seen a few times. The J gene is TRBJ2-3, the V gene TRBV5-6, with 8 bases aligning to TRBD2. CDR1 and CDR2 (germline): SGHDT, YYEEEE. This CDR3 has 12 residues. Germline trimming cut 4 bases from V and 14 bases from J; bases unmatched to any gene: 9. The CDR3 sequence is CASSPMGTRAYF. The CDR3 bases are TGTGCCAGCAGCCCCATGGGGACTAGGGCGTATTTT.

This clonotype has a handful of counts. The V and J genes are TRBV25-1 and TRBJ1-5; D gene uncertain. Trimming took 2 bases from V and 0 from J, leaving 5 bases between them. The CDR3 is 14 amino acids. Looked up from germline, CDR1 is MGHDK and CDR2 is SYGVNS. The CDR3 here is CASSEGGSNQPQHF. CDR3 coding DNA: TGTGCCAGCAGTGAAGGCGGTAGCAATCAGCCCCAGCATTTT.